The 4 T cell receptor beta chains below all came from one sample that was sequenced in a study of blood T cells in healthy people across ages. Sample-barcoded 5' priming and a J-beta primer mix drove a second PCR of roughly 6 to 12 cycles. TCRdb re-derived calls from the 5' RACE reads in MiXCR, one entry per CDR3 protein. The sample yields some 1,500,000 distinct CDR3 sequences, 35% to 45% seen once. Sequenced sample: blood. These TCRs come from a woman aged 18-29 years in good health.

To note about this clonotype: A read error may explain this, as a much larger clone is one base away. V gene TRBV24-1 combines with J gene TRBJ2-7; 10 bases map to TRBD2. Losses at the gene ends were 4 bases for V and 7 bases for J; bases not matched to a gene: 9. Germline CDR1 and CDR2: KGHDR and SFDVKD. This CDR3 has 15 amino acids. Written as DNA, the CDR3 is TGTGCCACCAGTGACGCTACTAGCGGGAACAATGAGCAGTACTTC. Translation: CATSDATSGNNEQYF.

This clonotype has a handful of counts. The rearrangement links TRBV2 to TRBJ2-5; 10 nucleotides line up with TRBD1. The end of the DNA is better explained by TRBJ2-7, so the J call may be wrong. Germline CDR1 is SNHLY and CDR2 is FYNNEI. The CDR3 contains 15 residues. CDR3 in amino acids: CASSGTGTGVPEQYF. CDR3 DNA sequence: TGTGCCAGCAGTGGCACCGGGACAGGGGTCCCCGAGCAGTACTTC.

The chain recombines TRBV7-9 with TRBJ1-1; weak D call: TRBD1 (5 bases). The CDR3 covers 15 residues. Germline CDR1 reads SEHNR; CDR2 reads FQNEAQ (reference sequence). V lost 3 bases, J lost 4 bases, and 15 bases lay in between. CDR3 nucleotides: TGTGCCAGCAGCTTCCCCGTGGGGCGGCTCACTGAAGCTTTCTTT. Translated: CASSFPVGRLTEAFF.

Turning to this clonotype: A read error may account for a junction end that differs from germline. This rearrangement joins TRBV3-1 to TRBJ2-1; D is possibly TRBD2 (5 bases). The CDR3 extends over 19 amino acids. Germline CDR1 and CDR2: LGHDT and YNNKEL (reference sequence). The DNA for the CDR3 is TGTGCCAGCAGCCAGTACGGGGTTTCCGCGGGCCCAATCAACAATGGGCAGTTCTTC. It encodes CASSQYGVSAGPINNGQFF.